This T cell receptor (beta chain) derives from a study of glioma-infiltrating T cells after dendritic cell vaccination. Clones were sequenced by immunoSEQ multiplex PCR, and TCRdb holds only the in-frame ones, with some missing. The sample holds tens of thousands of clones, around 81% seen once. The CDR3 covers 14 residues. The germline V gene encodes CDR1 LNHDA and CDR2 SQIVND (reference sequence). Trimming took 9 bases from V and 1 from J, leaving 12 bases between them. This clonotype originated in a human donor with glioblastoma. Source: blood, taken before dendritic cell vaccination. The J gene is TRBJ2-2, the V gene TRBV19; weak D call: TRBD2 (7 bases). The CDR3 nucleotides read TGTGCCAGCACGGGGGGCCGGAACACCGGGGAGCTGTTTTTT. Residues: CASTGGRNTGELFF.